This entry lists 13 T cell receptor beta chains sequenced from one sample in a study of T cells after yellow fever vaccination. TCRdb passed the 5' RACE reads through MiXCR, listing each CDR3 protein once. In the table there are 300,000 to 400,000 distinct CDR3 sequences, around 12% of which are singletons. Sequenced here: CD4+ T cells sorted from PBMCs, sampled 15 days after the yellow fever booster vaccination. The source of these receptors is a man aged 18 to 30 who received the YFV17D yellow fever vaccine.

At least ten counts were recorded for this clonotype. The chain employs TRBV7-3 and TRBJ2-7, with a possible D match to TRBD1 (5 bases). The CDR3 spans 14 residues. V dropped 2 bases and J dropped 3 bases, with 11 bases sitting between them. Germline values: CDR1 SGHTA, CDR2 FQGTGA. The CDR3 nucleotides read TGTGCCAGCAGCTTACACCCAGGGCGCTACGAGCAGTACGTC. This sequence encodes CASSLHPGRYEQYV.

The genes are TRBV5-1 and TRBJ2-5; TRBD1 agrees at 9 bases. CDR1 SGHRS and CDR2 YFSETQ come from the germline V gene. This CDR3 contains 13 residues. The J segment lost 5 bases and the V segment lost 5 bases, leaving 4 bases of the junction unmatched. The CDR3 sequence: CASSSQGAETQYF. The CDR3 coding sequence is TGCGCCAGCAGTTCACAGGGGGCTGAGACCCAGTACTTC. Drawing the rest from reference TRBV5-1 and TRBJ2-5, the complete variable domain is KAGVTQTPRYLIKTRGQQVTLSCSPISGHRSVSWYQQTPGQGLQFLFEYFSETQRNKGNFPGRFSGRQFSNSRSEMNVSTLELGDSALYLCASSSQGAETQYFGPGTRLLVL.

The gene calls are TRBV2 and TRBJ2-4; D possibly uses TRBD1 or TRBD2 (6 bases each). The V end was cut by 4 bases, the J end by 2 bases, with 18 bases between. Germline CDR1 and CDR2: SNHLY and FYNNEI. This CDR3 region has 17 residues. CDR3 sequence reads: CASSASGGLGTKNIQYF. The CDR3, as DNA: TGTGCCAGCAGTGCATCTGGGGGGCTCGGCACCAAAAACATTCAGTACTTC.

This clonotype was observed a few times. V and J are TRBV15 and TRBJ2-4; D may be TRBD1 or TRBD2 (5 bases each). In germline, CDR1 is LNHNV, CDR2 YYDKDF (reference sequence). Trimming removed 11 bases from V and 1 base from J, with 12 bases in between. This CDR3 is built from 13 residues. CDR3 protein: CAVTGRAKNIQYF. The CDR3, as DNA: TGTGCCGTCACGGGGCGGGCCAAAAACATTCAGTACTTC.

This clonotype was detected only a few times. This chain uses TRBV20-1 with TRBJ2-2, with D perhaps matching TRBD1 (5 bases). V lost 0 bases to trimming and J lost 7 bases, with 15 bases between them. The CDR3 length is 15 residues. CDR1 DFQATT and CDR2 SNEGSKA come from the germline V gene (reference sequence). The CDR3 loop reads CSARDPPGSDGELFF. Written as DNA, the CDR3 is TGCAGTGCTAGAGATCCCCCAGGGTCCGACGGGGAGCTGTTTTTT.

The sample holds a few counts of this clonotype. The chain is built from TRBV19 and TRBJ2-2; D is possibly TRBD1 (6 bases). From germline, CDR1 is LNHDA and CDR2 SQIVND (reference sequence). The CDR3 loop spans 13 amino acids. The ends were cut back, 3 bases at V and 5 bases at J, with 7 bases in the middle. CDR3 DNA sequence: TGTGCCAGTAGTATCCAGGGGACCGGGGAGCTGTTTTTT. This encodes CASSIQGTGELFF. Combining the CDR3 with reference TRBV19 and TRBJ2-2 gives the whole variable domain DGGITQSPKYLFRKEGQNVTLSCEQNLNHDAMYWYRQDPGQGLRLIYYSQIVNDFQKGDIAEGYSVSREKKESFPLTVTSAQKNPTAFYLCASSIQGTGELFFGEGSRLTVL.

This clonotype was counted only a few times. This chain joins TRBV29-1 and TRBJ1-3, with TRBD1 matching over 9 bases. The CDR3 has 14 residues. V shed 5 bases and J 2 bases; nucleotides not matched to a gene: 4. From germline, CDR1 is SQVTM and CDR2 ANQGSEA. The CDR3 DNA reads TGCAGCGTTATAGACAGGGGGACTGGAAACACCATATATTTT. Its translation is CSVIDRGTGNTIYF.

This clonotype was seen a few times. The chain is built from TRBV10-2 and TRBJ2-7; TRBD2 matches 9 bases. V shed 1 base, J shed 3 bases, and the junction held 4 bases outside the gene matches. Looked up from germline, CDR1 is WSHSY and CDR2 is SAAADI. This CDR3 region has 15 residues. DNA of the CDR3: TGCGCCAGCAGTGAGTTGGCTAGCGGGAACTACGAGCAGTACTTC. Amino acid sequence: CASSELASGNYEQYF.

The genes are TRBV7-3 and TRBJ2-6, with unresolved D. Per germline, CDR1 SGHTA and CDR2 FQGTGA. V was cut by 0 bases and J by 2 bases, with 2 bases left in between. This CDR3 is 14 amino acids long. CDR3 in amino acids: CASSLTAGANVLTF. DNA of the CDR3: TGTGCCAGCAGCTTAACGGCTGGGGCCAACGTCCTGACTTTC. The full variable domain, rest sourced from reference TRBV7-3 and TRBJ2-6, is GAGVSQTPSNKVTEKGKYVELRCDPISGHTALYWYRQSLGQGPEFLIYFQGTGAADDSGLPNDRFFAVRPEGSVSTLKIQRTERGDSAVYLCASSLTAGANVLTFGAGSRLTVL.

The chain is built from TRBV7-3 and TRBJ2-3; the D gene could be TRBD1 or TRBD2 (6 bases each). Germline V gives CDR1 SGHTA, CDR2 FQGTGA. Trimming removed 5 bases from V and 3 bases from J, with 18 bases in between. The CDR3 is 16 residues long. The DNA for the CDR3 is TGTGCCAGCAGCCTTAGAGGGGGGCGAGGGACAGATACGCAGTATTTT. This gives the protein CASSLRGGRGTDTQYF.

This chain connects TRBV6-6 to TRBJ2-2; D gene uncertain. Trimming shortened V by 5 bases and J by 8 bases, and 6 bases separated the two germline ends. The CDR3 covers 11 residues. The germline gives CDR1 MNHNY, CDR2 SVGAGI (reference sequence). This CDR3 is CASSTVGELFF. The CDR3 DNA sequence: TGTGCCAGCAGTACGGTGGGGGAGCTGTTTTTT.

The chain is built from TRBV27 and TRBJ1-3; D uncertain. This CDR3 region has 15 residues. The ends were cut back, 3 bases at V and 2 bases at J, with 11 bases in the middle. Germline CDR1 MNHEY, CDR2 SMNVEV (reference sequence). This chain's CDR3 is CASSLKGWPGNTIYF. The CDR3 bases are TGTGCCAGCAGTTTGAAAGGTTGGCCTGGAAACACCATATATTTT.

The gene calls are TRBV5-5 and TRBJ2-2; D is perhaps TRBD1 or TRBD2 (5 bases each). The germline V gene encodes CDR1 SGHKS and CDR2 YYEKEE (reference sequence). CDR3 length equals 16 residues. Trimming stripped 4 bases from V and 8 bases from J, with 21 bases between. The CDR3 loop is CASSPAEGRRTGELFF. As DNA, the CDR3 is TGTGCCAGCAGCCCCGCTGAGGGGCGAAGAACTGGGGAGCTGTTTTTT.